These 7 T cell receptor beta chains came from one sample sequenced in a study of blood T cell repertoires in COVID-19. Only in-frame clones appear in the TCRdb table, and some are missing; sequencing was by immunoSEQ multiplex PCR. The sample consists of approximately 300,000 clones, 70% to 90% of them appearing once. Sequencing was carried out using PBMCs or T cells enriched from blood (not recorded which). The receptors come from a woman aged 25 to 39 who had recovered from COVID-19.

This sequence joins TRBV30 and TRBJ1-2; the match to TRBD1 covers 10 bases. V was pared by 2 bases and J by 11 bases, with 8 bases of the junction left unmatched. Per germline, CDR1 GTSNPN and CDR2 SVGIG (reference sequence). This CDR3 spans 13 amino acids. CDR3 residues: CAWSLSGQGPYTF. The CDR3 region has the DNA TGTGCCTGGAGTCTCTCGGGACAGGGGCCTTACACCTTC.

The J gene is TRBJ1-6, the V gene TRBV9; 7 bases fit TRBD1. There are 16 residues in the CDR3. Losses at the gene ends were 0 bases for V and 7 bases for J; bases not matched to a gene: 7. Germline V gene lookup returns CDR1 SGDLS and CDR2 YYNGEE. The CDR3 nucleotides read TGTGCCAGCAGCGTAGGAGAGGGGGCACCAAATTCACCCCTCCACTTT. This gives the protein CASSVGEGAPNSPLHF.

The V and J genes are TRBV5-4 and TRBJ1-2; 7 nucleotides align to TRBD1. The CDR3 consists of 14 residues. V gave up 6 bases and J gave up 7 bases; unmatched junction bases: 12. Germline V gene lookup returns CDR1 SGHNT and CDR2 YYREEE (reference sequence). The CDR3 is CASTIGQVTGGYTF. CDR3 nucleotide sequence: TGTGCCAGCACCATTGGACAGGTGACTGGTGGCTACACCTTC.

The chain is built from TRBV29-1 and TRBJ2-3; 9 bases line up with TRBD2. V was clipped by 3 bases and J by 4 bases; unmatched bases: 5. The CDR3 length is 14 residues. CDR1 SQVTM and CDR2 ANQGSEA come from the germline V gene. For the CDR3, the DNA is TGCAGCGTTGATGTTAGCGGGGGCCCAGATACGCAGTATTTT. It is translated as CSVDVSGGPDTQYF.

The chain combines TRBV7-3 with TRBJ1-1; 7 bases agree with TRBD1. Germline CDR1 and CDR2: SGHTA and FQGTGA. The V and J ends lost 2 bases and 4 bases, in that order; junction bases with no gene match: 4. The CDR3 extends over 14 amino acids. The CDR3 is CASSLGGQSTEAFF. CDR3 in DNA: TGTGCCAGCAGCTTAGGGGGACAGTCCACTGAAGCTTTCTTT. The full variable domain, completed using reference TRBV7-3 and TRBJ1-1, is GAGVSQTPSNKVTEKGKYVELRCDPISGHTALYWYRQSLGQGPEFLIYFQGTGAADDSGLPNDRFFAVRPEGSVSTLKIQRTERGDSAVYLCASSLGGQSTEAFFGQGTRLTVV.

CDR3 sequence reads: CASSQSSGGAPDTQYF. CDR3 in DNA: TGTGCCAGCAGCCAATCCAGCGGGGGGGCCCCAGATACGCAGTATTTT. The V and J genes are TRBV3-1 (or the pseudogene TRBV3-2) and TRBJ2-3, with 10 bases identical to TRBD2. In germline, CDR1 is LGHDT, CDR2 YNNKEL (reference sequence). The V and J ends lost 2 bases and 4 bases, in that order; junction bases with no gene match: 6. The CDR3 has 16 amino acids.

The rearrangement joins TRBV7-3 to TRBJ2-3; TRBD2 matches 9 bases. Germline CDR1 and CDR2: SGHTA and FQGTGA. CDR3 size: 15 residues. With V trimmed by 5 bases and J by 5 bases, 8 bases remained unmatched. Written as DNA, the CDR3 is TGTGCCAGCAGCCCGCGGGGGGGCGGTATAGATACGCAGTATTTT. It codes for CASSPRGGGIDTQYF.